This TCR beta chain stems from a study of response to subunit inactivated influenza vaccine. Points from the study as a whole: The authors proposed limited new T cell recruitment per seasonal influenza vaccination.

The CDR3 extends over 13 amino acids. Germline CDR1 and CDR2: KGHSH and LQKENI. V was pared by 4 bases and J by 6 bases, with 11 bases between. Turning to this clonotype: Its antigen remains unknown.

TCRdb re-analysed the RT-PCR reads in MiXCR, keeping a single row per CDR3 protein. The table records about 620,000 distinct CDR3 sequences, roughly 12% of them present only once. This receptor was taken from a man aged 50 to 59 who received an inactivated influenza vaccine. J is TRBJ2-3 and V is TRBV18; no clear D gene. The sequencing here drew on PBMCs from blood, taken on the day of vaccination. The CDR3 DNA reads as TGTGCCAGCTCACTACCGAATGAGGATACGCAGTATTTT. Amino acid sequence: CASSLPNEDTQYF.